The T cell receptor beta chain under discussion was sequenced for a study of CD4+ T cells in melanoma. Study results and caveats: Neoantigen-specific CD4+ T cells in melanoma reportedly had diverse differentiation states. CD8+ T cell, macrophage and B cell function reportedly correlated with neoantigen-specific CD4+ T cells.

Trimming removed 3 bases from V and 1 base from J, with 6 bases in between. CDR1 and CDR2 from the germline V gene are WSHSY and SAAADI. This CDR3 has 13 residues. The protocol was immunoSEQ multiplex PCR, while the TCRdb copy is restricted to in-frame clones and leaves out a portion. Counted here are about 50,000 clones, roughly 89% occurring once; the ten biggest clones make up approximately 12%. In the case of this clone: Its antigen remains unknown.

This TCR came from a human donor with melanoma. The sample consisted of peripheral blood. The V and J genes are TRBV10-2 and TRBJ1-1; the D is unclear. CDR3 protein: CASSDQGNTEAFF. CDR3 bases: TGCGCCAGCAGTGATCAAGGGAACACTGAAGCTTTCTTT.